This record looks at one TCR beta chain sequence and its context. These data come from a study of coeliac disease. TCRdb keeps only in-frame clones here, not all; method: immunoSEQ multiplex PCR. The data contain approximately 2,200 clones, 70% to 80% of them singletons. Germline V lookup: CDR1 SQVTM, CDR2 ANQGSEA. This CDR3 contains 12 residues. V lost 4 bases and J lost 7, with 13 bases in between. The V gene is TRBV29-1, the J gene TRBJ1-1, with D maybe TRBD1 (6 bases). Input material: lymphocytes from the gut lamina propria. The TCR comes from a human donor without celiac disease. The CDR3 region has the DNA TGCAGCGTTGTGGGGGCAGTAAATGAAGCTTTCTTT. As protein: CSVVGAVNEAFF.